A single sample is the source of the 24 T cell receptor beta chains below, sequenced in a study of cytomegalovirus exposure and HLA in healthy donors. The table came from immunoSEQ multiplex PCR; TCRdb's copy has only in-frame clones and leaves some out. Counted here are 150,000 to 250,000 clones, approximately 78% occurring once; the ten biggest clones make up roughly 1.2%. The sequenced material came from PBMCs. These receptor sequences come from a woman in her 30s in good health and CMV-seronegative.

The gene calls are TRBV30 and TRBJ1-1, with 7 positions matching TRBD1. The trim removed 1 base at V and 3 bases at J, leaving 2 bases unmatched. This CDR3 comprises 13 residues. Germline CDR1 GTSNPN, CDR2 SVGIG (reference sequence). CDR3: CAWSDQGDTEAFF. Written as DNA, the CDR3 is TGTGCCTGGAGTGATCAGGGGGACACTGAAGCTTTCTTT.

The chain links TRBV6-5 to TRBJ1-1, with D tentatively TRBD1 (6 bases). The CDR3 spans 14 residues. V lost 2 bases and J lost 10, with 17 bases in between. The germline CDR1 and CDR2 sequences are MNHEY and SVGAGI. This CDR3 is CASSYTNQGRGAFF. In DNA form, the CDR3 reads TGTGCCAGCAGTTACACCAACCAAGGCAGGGGAGCTTTCTTT.

The rearrangement links TRBV10-3 to TRBJ2-1; 9 bases agree with TRBD2. The V gene end was trimmed by 5 bases and the J gene end by 5 bases; junction bases not matched to a gene: 4. Per the germline V gene, CDR1 is ENHRY and CDR2 is SYGVKD. The CDR3 is 14 residues long. This CDR3 reads CAISLAGINNEQFF. The CDR3 region has the DNA TGTGCCATCAGTCTAGCGGGGATTAACAATGAGCAGTTCTTC.

The genes are TRBV19 and TRBJ1-5, with TRBD1 matching over 10 bases. This CDR3 is 17 amino acids long. V dropped 6 bases and J dropped 3; count of bases not matched to a gene: 11. The germline V gene encodes CDR1 LNHDA and CDR2 SQIVND (reference sequence). CDR3 protein: CASRGDRGPYNNQPQHF. The CDR3 coding sequence is TGTGCCAGTAGAGGGGACAGGGGACCCTATAACAATCAGCCCCAGCATTTT.

The J gene is TRBJ2-3, the V gene TRBV10-2; tentatively, D is TRBD2 (5 bases). The V end lost 7 bases, the J end lost 0 bases, and 11 bases lay between the germline ends. The CDR3 spans 14 residues. Germline V gene lookup returns CDR1 WSHSY and CDR2 SAAADI. The CDR3 coding sequence is TGCGCCAGCATTGGACTGTCTAGCACAGATACGCAGTATTTT. This encodes CASIGLSSTDTQYF.

The chain is built from TRBV28 and TRBJ1-1; 9 bases are a match to TRBD1. With 2 bases clipped from V and 6 bases from J, the junction kept 7 bases outside the gene matches. The germline gives CDR1 MDHEN, CDR2 SYDVKM. This CDR3 spans 15 amino acids. This CDR3 is CASSLPPRTGAEAFF. The CDR3 DNA follows: TGTGCCAGCAGTTTACCGCCCCGGACAGGGGCTGAAGCTTTCTTT. Based on the CDR3 plus reference TRBV28 and TRBJ1-1, the full variable domain is DVKVTQSSRYLVKRTGEKVFLECVQDMDHENMFWYRQDPGLGLRLIYFSYDVKMKEKGDIPEGYSVSREKKERFSLILESASTNQTSMYLCASSLPPRTGAEAFFGQGTRLTVV.

This clone was counted only a few times. The chain carries TRBV19 and TRBJ1-2, with a weak D call TRBD1 (6 bases). Germline lookup yields CDR1 LNHDA and CDR2 SQIVND (reference sequence). The CDR3 has 10 residues. The V gene lost 6 bases and the J gene lost 9 bases, with 8 bases spanning the gap. This CDR3 reads CASRQGRYTF. CDR3 sequence (DNA): TGTGCCAGTAGGCAGGGGCGCTACACCTTC. Supplemented by reference TRBV19 and TRBJ1-2, the full variable domain reads DGGITQSPKYLFRKEGQNVTLSCEQNLNHDAMYWYRQDPGQGLRLIYYSQIVNDFQKGDIAEGYSVSREKKESFPLTVTSAQKNPTAFYLCASRQGRYTFGSGTRLTVV.

This clone was detected only a few times. V gene TRBV20-1 combines with J gene TRBJ1-1; no clear D. Germline V gene lookup returns CDR1 DFQATT and CDR2 SNEGSKA (reference sequence). The CDR3 covers 10 residues. V lost 8 bases to trimming and J lost 3 bases, with 7 bases between them. The CDR3 spells CSSRDTEAFF. The CDR3 coding sequence is TGCAGTTCTCGGGACACTGAAGCTTTCTTT.

This clone has a handful of counts. The chain combines TRBV10-1 with TRBJ1-1; D not resolved. The germline gives CDR1 WNHNN, CDR2 SYGVQD (reference sequence). V lost 3 bases and J lost 1, with 6 bases in between. The CDR3 contains 13 residues. CDR3 DNA: TGCGCCAGCAGTGACCAGCGGAACACTGAAGCTTTCTTT. This codes for CASSDQRNTEAFF.

The chain is built from TRBV18 and TRBJ1-4; D may be TRBD1 (6 bases). V was clipped by 5 bases and J by 6 bases, with 10 bases between them. Germline V gene lookup returns CDR1 KGHSH and CDR2 LQKENI. The CDR3 covers 13 residues. CDR3: CASSSHRDEKLFF. CDR3 DNA: TGTGCCAGCTCATCCCACAGGGATGAAAAACTGTTTTTT.

The J gene is TRBJ2-3, the V gene TRBV7-9; 13 nucleotides match TRBD2. Germline V gene lookup returns CDR1 SEHNR and CDR2 FQNEAQ (reference sequence). The CDR3 has 15 residues. The V and J ends lost 5 bases and 5 bases, in that order; junction bases with no gene match: 4. The CDR3 sequence: CASSRLAGGRDTQYF. CDR3 coding DNA: TGTGCCAGCAGCCGACTAGCGGGAGGACGAGATACGCAGTATTTT.

The chain carries TRBV7-2 and TRBJ2-2; 7 bases agree with TRBD1. Germline V gene data show CDR1 as SGHTA and CDR2 as FQGNSA. The CDR3 runs 15 residues. V gave up 3 bases and J gave up 6 bases; unmatched junction bases: 7. The CDR3 nucleotides read TGTGCCAGCAGCTTCGAAAACCAGGGGGCCGGGGAGCTGTTTTTT. Encoded protein: CASSFENQGAGELFF.

The chain joins TRBV29-1 to TRBJ1-3; TRBD1 is a possible D gene (6 bases). Trimming took 7 bases from V and 0 from J, leaving 10 bases between them. Germline CDR1 SQVTM, CDR2 ANQGSEA. CDR3 length equals 13 residues. The CDR3 region is CSAAGDSGNTIYF. The CDR3 DNA follows: TGCAGCGCGGCAGGGGACTCTGGAAACACCATATATTTT.

The chain uses TRBV5-5 and TRBJ1-3; 8 bases are a match to TRBD1. This CDR3 region has 16 residues. V shed 4 bases, J shed 2 bases, and the junction held 8 bases outside the gene matches. Germline V gene sequence: CDR1 SGHKS, CDR2 YYEKEE (reference sequence). CDR3 nucleotide sequence: TGTGCCAGCAGCGACGCCCAGGGGGCGGCTGGAAACACCATATATTTT. Protein sequence: CASSDAQGAAGNTIYF.

CDR3 nucleotide sequence: TGCGCCAGCAGCACTCGACAGGGGGCAGGTGAAAAACTGTTTTTT. Translated: CASSTRQGAGEKLFF. The chain employs TRBV5-1 and TRBJ1-4, with 10 bases fitting TRBD1. V gave up 4 bases and J gave up 7 bases; unmatched junction bases: 7. Germline loops: CDR1 SGHRS, CDR2 YFSETQ. CDR3 length: 15 amino acids.

The rearrangement links TRBV7-9 to TRBJ2-7, with 8 bases fitting TRBD1. The germline CDR1 and CDR2 sequences are SEHNR and FQNEAQ (reference sequence). CDR3 length: 15 residues. Unmatched junction bases numbered 12, after V lost 5 bases and J lost 6 bases. The CDR3 region has the DNA TGTGCCAGCAGCCCAGGACAGGGTAGCAAAGCCGAGCAGTACTTC. Translation: CASSPGQGSKAEQYF.

The chain carries TRBV10-3 and TRBJ1-1, with TRBD1 matching over 8 bases. V shed 11 bases and J 5 bases; nucleotides not matched to a gene: 10. CDR3 length: 13 residues. Germline lookup yields CDR1 ENHRY and CDR2 SYGVKD. In DNA, the CDR3 is TGTGCCGGCGGACAGGGAAGGGGAACTGAAGCTTTCTTT. Translated, it gives CAGGQGRGTEAFF.

The V gene is TRBV19, the J gene TRBJ2-1, with D unclear. V was shortened by 7 bases and J by 4 bases, with 8 bases between the two germline ends. From germline, CDR1 is LNHDA and CDR2 SQIVND (reference sequence). The CDR3 has 12 amino acids. CDR3 DNA sequence: TGTGCCAGTAATGGCAGATACAATGAGCAGTTCTTC. It specifies CASNGRYNEQFF.

V is TRBV18 and J is TRBJ2-7; 10 nucleotides match TRBD1. V was pared by 3 bases and J by 5 bases, with 7 bases of the junction left unmatched. Germline V gives CDR1 KGHSH, CDR2 LQKENI. The CDR3 contains 15 residues. The CDR3: CASSPLGTGDHEQYF. The CDR3 bases are TGTGCCAGCTCACCGTTGGGGACAGGGGACCACGAGCAGTACTTC.

The table lists this clone with a count of one. V is TRBV5-4 and J is TRBJ1-2; D unresolved. This CDR3 contains 15 residues. Trimming left V 1 base short and J 3 bases short, with 13 bases between. Germline values: CDR1 SGHNT, CDR2 YYREEE (reference sequence). The CDR3 coding sequence is TGTGCCAGCAGCTTGTTCGGTACAGCGGACTATGGCTACACCTTC. Translating it yields CASSLFGTADYGYTF.

This chain uses TRBV5-4 with TRBJ2-3, with 8 bases that match TRBD2. The CDR3 runs 15 residues. V dropped 3 bases and J dropped 3; count of bases not matched to a gene: 6. CDR1 is SGHNT and CDR2 is YYREEE in the germline V gene (reference sequence). The DNA for the CDR3 is TGTGCCAGCAGCTCCGGACTAGCTGGAACAGATACGCAGTATTTT. Protein product: CASSSGLAGTDTQYF.

The chain combines TRBV18 with TRBJ1-2; D may be TRBD1 (5 bases). This CDR3 is 14 amino acids long. Germline CDR1 KGHSH, CDR2 LQKENI. The V end lost 3 bases, the J end lost 1 base, and 9 bases lay between the germline ends. CDR3 amino acids: CASSPDTSNYGYTF. The CDR3 coding sequence is TGTGCCAGCTCACCGGACACAAGTAACTATGGCTACACCTTC.

Here the CDR3 DNA reads TGTGCCTGGAGTGGGGGTGGGGGCCGCTACGAGCAGTACTTC. It encodes CAWSGGGGRYEQYF. The chain employs TRBV30 and TRBJ2-7, with D maybe TRBD1 (6 bases). V lost 1 base, J lost 3 bases, and 13 bases lay in between. The CDR3 loop spans 14 amino acids. Per germline, CDR1 GTSNPN and CDR2 SVGIG (reference sequence).

For the CDR3, the DNA is TGTGCCAGCAGTTATCAGATTAACACTGAAGCTTTCTTT. Protein: CASSYQINTEAFF. The V and J genes are TRBV28 and TRBJ1-1; D gene unclear. Trimming cost V 4 bases and J 2 bases, with 8 bases left between them. CDR3 length: 13 amino acids. The V gene's germline CDR1 is MDHEN and CDR2 SYDVKM.